The present T cell receptor beta chain was sequenced within a study of blood T cells in healthy people across ages. Then a second PCR, running roughly 7 to 11 cycles, was carried out with a sample-barcoded 5' primer and a J-beta primer mix. TCRdb analysed the 5' RACE reads with MiXCR anew, one entry per CDR3 protein. Counted here are approximately 1,700,000 distinct CDR3 sequences, about two fifths occurring once; the ten biggest clones make up 23%. Sequencing was performed on blood. The receptor was isolated from a human donor in good health.

CDR3 loop: CASSRTVRGELNYGYTF. CDR3 sequence (DNA): TGCGCCAGCAGTCGCACCGTTCGGGGGGAATTAAACTATGGCTACACCTTC. The chain carries TRBV5-1 and TRBJ1-2, with D possibly matching TRBD1 (5 bases). CDR3 length: 17 amino acids. The ends were cut back, 5 bases at V and 2 bases at J, with 22 bases in the middle. Germline lookup yields CDR1 SGHRS and CDR2 YFSETQ.